The sequence of this T cell receptor (beta chain) was determined in a study of blood T cell repertoires in COVID-19 (dated by TCRdb to about 2020). Regarding the research as a whole: The collaborator samples originated in the United States, Italy and Spain and spanned the acute and convalescent phases of COVID-19. The prospective study material was composed of cDNA or gDNA derived from T cells, B-cell-depleted T cells, or PBMCs. The dataset comprised deeply sampled blood TCRbeta repertoires from subjects exposed to, actively infected with, or recovered from COVID-19. The repertoires were released in a freely available public database meant as a resource for research on the immune response to SARS-CoV-2. Samples were obtained from the ongoing ImmuneRACE study (first 160 participants) and from 1,000 to 1,500 subjects provided by 6 global collaborators. A de-identified subject ID, COVID-19 status, age in years and sex were almost always included in the sample metadata. Where available, HLA class I and class II types were taken from metadata supplied by the sample provider and were not determined by assay-based typing. Study-wide conclusions, independent of this receptor: How much clinical and demographic metadata was included differed by source and by participant, and the metadata was provided uncurated.

The immunoSEQ Assay, a bias-controlled multiplex PCR, was used to amplify TCRbeta CDR3 regions from genomic DNA. The authors' analysis ran thus. Nucleated cell counts per sample were estimated from amplification of reference gene primers within the assay. To quantify the absolute abundance of each unique TCRbeta CDR3 rearrangement, sequence reads were collapsed and filtered. For each sample, productive Simpson clonality was calculated by taking the square root of Simpson's diversity index across productive rearrangements. Not all clones reach the TCRdb copy of this immuneACCESS table, which keeps in-frame sequences only. Checked studies attribute under half of the gap to unresolved V genes and leave the rest unexplained. The V and J calls and the clone size are those of that table, but D and trimming were determined from the DNA. The sample yields roughly 120,000 clones; 90% were counted once. The top ten clones comprise approximately 1.9% of the sample.

This clone was recorded once. Its target antigen remains unknown. Base qualities are not at hand, and no much larger clone is one base apart. From its cysteine to its phenylalanine, the CDR3 spans 17 amino acids. Only the CDR3 portion is preserved as DNA: 51 bases, with reading frame beginning at the first base. Per the germline V gene, SGHDT is the CDR1 and YYEEEE is the CDR2. Here V drops 3 bases and J drops 2 bases, and the junction holds 11 bases not matched to any gene. The collaborating institutions used their own protocols to collect whole blood in K2EDTA tubes. Collaborator samples were shipped for TCRbeta analysis as frozen whole blood, isolated PBMCs, or DNA extracted from either sample type.

Sequencing input: peripheral blood. The TCR was taken from a human donor with active COVID-19. The donor label of this sample is uncertain. The chain was built from TRBV5-6 and TRBJ2-3, and 8 bases in between align with TRBD1. For the CDR3, the sequence is CASSSLGRGPNTDTQYF. The nucleotides read TGTGCCAGCAGCTCGCTTGGCAGGGGGCCCAACACAGATACGCAGTATTTT. With the portions outside the CDR3 filled from the reference TRBV5-6 and TRBJ2-3 genes, the complete variable region becomes DAGVTQSPTHLIKTRGQQVTLRCSPKSGHDTVSWYQQALGQGPQFIFQYYEEEERQRGNFPDRFSGHQFPNYSSELNVNALLLGDSALYLCASSSLGRGPNTDTQYFGPGTRLTVL.